This TCR beta chain was sequenced during a study of cytomegalovirus exposure and HLA in healthy donors (TCRdb year 2017). Describing the broader study: A later analysis indicated that the 95 to 150 validation repertoires were generated on the platform also employed for the 600 to 750 repertoires of the first cohort. Along with the roughly 670-subject first cohort, a separate validation cohort of over a hundred different subjects was used. The aim of the study was to test whether cataloging public T cell receptors could identify signatures of past pathogen exposure. High-throughput TCR immunosequencing, statistical association of individual TCRs with disease status, and machine learning were combined to predict cytomegalovirus infection status.

The donors belonged to the validation cohort of about 120 subjects, which was separate from the roughly 700-subject first cohort. Paper-wide results and their limitations: The authors suggested that the approach could potentially be generalized to other disease states and immunological phenotypes. In both the original and validation cohorts, the classifier was reported to diagnose cytomegalovirus status with high specificity and sensitivity. The study listed 164 TCR beta chains as associated with cytomegalovirus. While some public TCRs were present in many individuals, most TCR sequences turned up only very rarely across donors. Subsequent analysis determined that TCRs grouped into clusters in the first cohort also showed a tendency toward co-occurrence across the roughly 130 validation repertoires, and 85% to 95% of cluster scores exceeded 0. The validation cohort had no HLA typing available for a later analysis, so co-occurrence within that cohort was assessed over all 120 or so repertoires. Three of the identified cytomegalovirus-associated TCR beta chains were confirmed in vitro to be specific for cytomegalovirus antigens.

Libraries were constructed by the immunoSEQ multiplex PCR assay. The paper's processing steps were these. To diagnose cytomegalovirus status from the catalog of TCR beta chain sequences, a statistical classification framework was built. TCRdb obtained this table from immuneACCESS and retained in-frame rearrangements with V and J assigned. These tables miss some clones; where compared with another copy, unresolved V genes account for less than half of the shortfall, and the remainder is unexplained. Clone size and V and J calls were adopted from that table, with D and trimming inferred from the DNA. The table for this sample lists some 170,000 clones; roughly 89% of them were counted only once. The top ten constitute 1.4% of the sample. Notes on this clone: The antigen this receptor binds is unknown. Nothing much larger sits one base from this clone, and base qualities are not available.

Via the germline V gene, CDR1 is SGHDN and CDR2 FVKESK. Trimming leaves V shorter by 5 bases and J shorter by 8 bases, with the junction holding 9 bases beyond the gene matches. The CDR3 runs 16 residues from the cysteine to the phenylalanine. The retained sequence is limited to the CDR3, 48 bases, with the frame set at the first base. This TCR derives from a woman aged 25 to 39 in good health and CMV-seronegative. The sequence is built from TRBV14 and TRBJ2-3; TRBD2 lines up with 14 middle nucleotides. What was sequenced was PBMCs. The DNA is as follows: TGTGCCAGCAGCGAATCGGGACTAGCGGGGGTCGTTACGCAGTATTTT. The encoded protein is CASSESGLAGVVTQYF.